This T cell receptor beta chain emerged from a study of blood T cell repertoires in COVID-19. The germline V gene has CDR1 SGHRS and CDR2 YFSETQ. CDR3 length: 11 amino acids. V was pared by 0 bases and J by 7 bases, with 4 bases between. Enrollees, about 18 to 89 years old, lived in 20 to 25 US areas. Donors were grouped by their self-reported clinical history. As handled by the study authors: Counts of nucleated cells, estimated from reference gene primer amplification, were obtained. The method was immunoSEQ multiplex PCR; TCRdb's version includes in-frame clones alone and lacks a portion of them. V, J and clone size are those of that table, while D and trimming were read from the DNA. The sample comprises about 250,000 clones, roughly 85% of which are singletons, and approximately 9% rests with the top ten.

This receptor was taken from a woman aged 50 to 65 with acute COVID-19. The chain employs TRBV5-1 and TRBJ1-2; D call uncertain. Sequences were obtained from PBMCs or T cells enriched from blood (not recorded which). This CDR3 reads CASSLDGGYTF. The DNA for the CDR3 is TGCGCCAGCAGCTTGGACGGTGGCTACACCTTC.